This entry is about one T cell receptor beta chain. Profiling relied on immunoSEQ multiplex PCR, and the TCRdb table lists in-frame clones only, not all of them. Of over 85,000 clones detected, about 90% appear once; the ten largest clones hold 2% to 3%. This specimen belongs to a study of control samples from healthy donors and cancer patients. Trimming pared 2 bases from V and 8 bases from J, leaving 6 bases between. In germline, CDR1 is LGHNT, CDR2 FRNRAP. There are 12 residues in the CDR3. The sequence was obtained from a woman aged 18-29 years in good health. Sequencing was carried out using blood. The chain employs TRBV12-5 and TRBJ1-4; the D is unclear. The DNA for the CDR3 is TGTGCTAGTGGTTTGATAGGGGAAAAACTGTTTTTT. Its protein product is CASGLIGEKLFF.